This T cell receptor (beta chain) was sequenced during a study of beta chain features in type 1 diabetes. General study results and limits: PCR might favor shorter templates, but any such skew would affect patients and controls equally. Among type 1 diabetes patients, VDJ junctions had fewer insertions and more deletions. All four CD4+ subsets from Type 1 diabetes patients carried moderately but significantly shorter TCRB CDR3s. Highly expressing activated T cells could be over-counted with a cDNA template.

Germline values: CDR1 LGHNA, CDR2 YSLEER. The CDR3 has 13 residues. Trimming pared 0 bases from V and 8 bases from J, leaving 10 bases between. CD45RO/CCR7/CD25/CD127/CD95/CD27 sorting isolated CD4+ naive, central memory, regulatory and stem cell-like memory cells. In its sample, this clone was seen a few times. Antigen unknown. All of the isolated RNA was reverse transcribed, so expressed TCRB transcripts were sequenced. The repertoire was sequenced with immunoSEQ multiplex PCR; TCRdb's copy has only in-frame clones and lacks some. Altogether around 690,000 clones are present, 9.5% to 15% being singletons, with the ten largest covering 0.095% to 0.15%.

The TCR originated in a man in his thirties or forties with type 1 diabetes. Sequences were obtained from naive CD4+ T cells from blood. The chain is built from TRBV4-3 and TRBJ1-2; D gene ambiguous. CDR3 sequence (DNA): TGCGCCAGCAGCCAAGATTCGGGGTTCGGCTACACCTTC. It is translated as CASSQDSGFGYTF.